A single sample gave rise to the 31 T cell receptor beta chains below, sequenced in a study of T cell responses to AZD1222 COVID-19 vaccine. Produced via immunoSEQ multiplex PCR; TCRdb's table is partial and in-frame only. The table records about 140,000 clones, about 90% of them present only once. The sample was peripheral blood, taken 28 days after the second dose of the MenACWY control vaccine. These receptors were obtained from an adult who received the MenACWY meningococcal vaccine as a control.

This rearrangement joins TRBV13 to TRBJ2-7; no reliable D call. The length of the CDR3 is 14 residues. V lost 2 bases to trimming and J lost 0 bases, with 8 bases between them. Germline V lookup: CDR1 PRHDT, CDR2 FYEKMQ (reference sequence). In DNA form, the CDR3 reads TGTGCCAGCAGCTTACGTCTTTTCTCCTACGAGCAGTACTTC. Protein sequence: CASSLRLFSYEQYF.

The chain combines TRBV27 with TRBJ2-6; D is undetermined. The CDR3 extends over 14 amino acids. Trimming removed 3 bases at V and 2 bases at J, with 5 bases between. From germline, CDR1 is MNHEY and CDR2 SMNVEV (reference sequence). CDR3: CASSFRTGANVLTF. CDR3 coding DNA: TGTGCCAGCAGTTTCAGAACTGGGGCCAACGTCCTGACTTTC.

The chain recombines TRBV19 with TRBJ2-5, with 7 bases that match TRBD1. The CDR3 consists of 13 residues. Per the germline V gene, CDR1 is LNHDA and CDR2 is SQIVND (reference sequence). The J segment lost 1 base and the V segment lost 6 bases, leaving 2 bases of the junction unmatched. In nucleotides, the CDR3 is TGTGCCAGTAGGAGGGGGCGCCAAGAGACCCAGTACTTC. Amino acid sequence: CASRRGRQETQYF.

CDR3 loop: CASSVGPSGGAYEQYF. The CDR3 DNA follows: TGTGCCAGCAGCGTAGGCCCTAGCGGGGGGGCCTACGAGCAGTACTTC. This chain joins TRBV9 and TRBJ2-7; TRBD2 matches 12 bases. The junction had 3 bases not matched to a gene; V was cut back by 0 bases and J by 2 bases. This CDR3 is 16 amino acids long. From germline, CDR1 is SGDLS and CDR2 YYNGEE.

The chain combines TRBV7-2 with TRBJ2-7; TRBD1 aligns across 10 bases. CDR3 size: 19 residues. Germline trimming cut 4 bases from V and 2 bases from J; bases unmatched to any gene: 17. CDR1 and CDR2 (germline): SGHTA, FQGNSA. The CDR3 sequence: CASSSAGGDRGFSTYEQYF. For the CDR3, the DNA is TGTGCCAGCAGCTCAGCCGGGGGGGACAGGGGTTTTTCGACCTACGAGCAGTACTTC.

The V call is TRBV7-3, the J call TRBJ2-5; D possibly corresponds to TRBD1 (6 bases). V lost 4 bases and J lost 2, with 11 bases in between. This CDR3 spans 14 amino acids. CDR1 is SGHTA and CDR2 is FQGTGA in the germline V gene. CDR3 protein: CASSSRQDQETQYF. CDR3 in DNA: TGTGCCAGCAGCTCAAGACAGGATCAAGAGACCCAGTACTTC.

The chain employs TRBV3-1 (or the pseudogene TRBV3-2) and TRBJ1-1; D is ambiguous. Trimming took 4 bases from V and 1 from J, leaving 7 bases between them. Germline lookup yields CDR1 LGHDT and CDR2 YNNKEL (reference sequence). This CDR3 has 13 amino acids. The CDR3 bases are TGTGCCAGCAGCCCCCCTGGGAACACTGAAGCTTTCTTT. It yields the protein CASSPPGNTEAFF.

In nucleotides, the CDR3 is TGTGCCATCAGTGACGGGGGCACAGATACGCAGTATTTT. Its protein is CAISDGGTDTQYF. This chain connects TRBV10-3 to TRBJ2-3, with D possibly matching TRBD2 (5 bases). CDR1 ENHRY and CDR2 SYGVKD come from the germline V gene. Trimming removed 3 bases at V and 1 base at J, with 5 bases between. The CDR3 spans 13 residues.

This chain uses TRBV12-5 with TRBJ2-7, with 7 bases aligning to TRBD1. CDR1 and CDR2 from the germline V gene are LGHNT and FRNRAP. This CDR3 is 13 amino acids long. V shed 6 bases, J shed 3 bases, and the junction held 5 bases outside the gene matches. CDR3 amino acids: CASGAGTVYEQYF. The CDR3 nucleotides are TGTGCTAGTGGCGCCGGGACAGTCTACGAGCAGTACTTC.

The V gene is TRBV7-2, the J gene TRBJ2-7, with TRBD1 identical over 11 bases. V was clipped by 2 bases and J by 6 bases; unmatched bases: 3. The CDR3 has 14 residues. Germline-derived CDR1 and CDR2 are SGHTA and FQGNSA. CDR3 sequence (DNA): TGTGCCAGCAGCTTATCGGACAGGGGGCTCGAGCAGTACTTC. It specifies CASSLSDRGLEQYF.

The V and J genes are TRBV2 and TRBJ2-1; the D is unclear. The ends were cut back, 5 bases at V and 6 bases at J, with 11 bases in the middle. The CDR3 has 13 amino acids. The germline V gene encodes CDR1 SNHLY and CDR2 FYNNEI. The CDR3 coding sequence is TGTGCCAGCAGTAACGAGTACGGCAATGAGCAGTTCTTC. Translation gives CASSNEYGNEQFF.

The chain uses TRBV10-3 and TRBJ1-6; perhaps TRBD1 as D (6 bases). Trimming took 6 bases from V and 10 from J, leaving 22 bases between them. CDR3 size: 16 residues. The germline gives CDR1 ENHRY, CDR2 SYGVKD. The DNA of the CDR3 is TGTGCCATCAGGAACGCTAGAGCGGGGGGCGAGTCACCCCTCCACTTT. It codes for CAIRNARAGGESPLHF.

This chain connects TRBV5-1 to TRBJ2-5, with D tentatively TRBD1 or TRBD2 (5 bases each). The CDR3 runs 15 residues. The germline gives CDR1 SGHRS, CDR2 YFSETQ. V lost 7 bases, J lost 2 bases, and 18 bases lay in between. CDR3 DNA: TGCGCCAGCTTCCCCGGGGCCACAGGACAAGAGACCCAGTACTTC. It codes for CASFPGATGQETQYF.

This chain joins TRBV18 and TRBJ1-3, with TRBD1 as a possible D gene (5 bases). Germline V gene sequence: CDR1 KGHSH, CDR2 LQKENI. Trimming removed 1 base from V and 2 bases from J, with 12 bases in between. This CDR3 spans 16 amino acids. CDR3 region: CASSPLRREAGNTIYF. The DNA for the CDR3 is TGTGCCAGCTCACCACTACGCAGGGAAGCTGGAAACACCATATATTTT. The full variable domain, in which reference TRBV18 and TRBJ1-3 provide the parts outside the CDR3, is NAGVMQNPRHLVRRRGQEARLRCSPMKGHSHVYWYRQLPEEGLKFMVYLQKENIIDESGMPKERFSAEFPKEGPSILRIQQVVRGDSAAYFCASSPLRREAGNTIYFGEGSWLTVV.

The rearrangement links TRBV5-4 to TRBJ1-3, with D uncertain. The CDR3 runs to 14 residues. From germline, CDR1 is SGHNT and CDR2 YYREEE (reference sequence). Trimming left V 0 bases short and J 4 bases short, with 8 bases between. CDR3 protein: CASSLGATGNTIYF. The CDR3 nucleotides are TGTGCCAGCAGCTTGGGGGCAACGGGAAACACCATATATTTT. Variable domain in full (rest from reference TRBV5-4 and TRBJ1-3): ETGVTQSPTHLIKTRGQQVTLRCSSQSGHNTVSWYQQALGQGPQFIFQYYREEENGRGNFPPRFSGLQFPNYSSELNVNALELDDSALYLCASSLGATGNTIYFGEGSWLTVV.

V usage is TRBV3-1 (or the pseudogene TRBV3-2) and J usage is TRBJ1-2; TRBD1 is a possible D gene (5 bases). V shed 0 bases and J shed 4 bases, with 12 bases lying between them. CDR1 and CDR2 (germline): LGHDT, YNNKEL (reference sequence). The length of the CDR3 is 15 residues. The CDR3 sequence: CASSQDNGGPYGYTF. In nucleotides, the CDR3 is TGTGCCAGCAGCCAAGATAACGGGGGACCCTATGGCTACACCTTC.

The chain couples TRBV29-1 to TRBJ2-2; 9 bases agree with TRBD1. V trimming: 7 bases; J trimming: 4 bases; junction bases outside the gene matches: 4. There are 13 residues in the CDR3. Germline assignment: CDR1 SQVTM and CDR2 ANQGSEA. The DNA for the CDR3 is TGCAGCGGGACAGGGGCGATCACCGGGGAGCTGTTTTTT. This translates into CSGTGAITGELFF.

This chain connects TRBV24-1 to TRBJ2-5, with D tentatively TRBD1 (5 bases). Germline V lookup: CDR1 KGHDR, CDR2 SFDVKD. This CDR3 has 13 amino acids. V lost 7 bases and J lost 4, with 12 bases in between. The CDR3 region is CATSLGVGETQYF. CDR3 bases: TGTGCCACCAGCTTAGGGGTTGGAGAGACCCAGTACTTC.

The rearrangement uses TRBV19 and TRBJ2-2; a possible D gene is TRBD1 (5 bases). The V end lost 5 bases, the J end lost 8 bases, and 15 bases lay between the germline ends. The CDR3 sequence is 14 residues long. CDR1 is LNHDA and CDR2 is SQIVND in the germline V gene (reference sequence). The CDR3 nucleotides read TGTGCCAGTAGTGTGGGCAGGGTATCAGGGGAGCTGTTTTTT. Its protein is CASSVGRVSGELFF.

The chain has TRBV5-5 and TRBJ1-2; perhaps TRBD1 as D (6 bases). The germline gives CDR1 SGHKS, CDR2 YYEKEE (reference sequence). CDR3 size: 13 residues. V shed 0 bases and J shed 4 bases, with 7 bases lying between them. Here the CDR3 DNA reads TGTGCCAGCAGCTTGGGAGGGGGCTATGGCTACACCTTC. As protein: CASSLGGGYGYTF. Supplemented by reference TRBV5-5 and TRBJ1-2, the full variable domain reads DAGVTQSPTHLIKTRGQQVTLRCSPISGHKSVSWYQQVLGQGPQFIFQYYEKEERGRGNFPDRFSARQFPNYSSELNVNALLLGDSALYLCASSLGGGYGYTFGSGTRLTVV.

The chain has TRBV28 and TRBJ2-1, with 10 bases lining up with TRBD1. The CDR3 runs 16 residues. The J segment lost 7 bases and the V segment lost 6 bases, leaving 12 bases of the junction unmatched. CDR1 and CDR2 from the germline V gene are MDHEN and SYDVKM. The CDR3 nucleotides read TGTGCCAGCAGCCCACCGGGACAGGGGATTGGTAATGAGCAGTTCTTC. Translation gives CASSPPGQGIGNEQFF.

The gene calls are TRBV29-1 and TRBJ2-5; D is uncertain. Per germline, CDR1 SQVTM and CDR2 ANQGSEA. The CDR3 consists of 13 residues. V lost 4 bases and J 4 bases, leaving 13 bases between the germline ends. The CDR3 reads CSVGVVGSETQYF. CDR3 DNA sequence: TGCAGCGTTGGTGTTGTAGGGTCAGAGACCCAGTACTTC. Full variable domain (remainder filled in from reference TRBV29-1 and TRBJ2-5): SAVISQKPSRDICQRGTSLTIQCQVDSQVTMMFWYRQQPGQSLTLIATANQGSEATYESGFVIDKFPISRPNLTFSTLTVSNMSPEDSSIYLCSVGVVGSETQYFGPGTRLLVL.

The chain uses TRBV11-2 and TRBJ2-4; D may correspond to TRBD1 or TRBD2 (5 bases each). V lost 1 base to trimming and J lost 5 bases, with 9 bases between them. The CDR3 contains 14 residues. CDR1 is SGHAT, CDR2 FQNNGV, per germline. The CDR3 DNA is TGTGCCAGCAGCTTAGTAGGGACGGAAAACATTCAGTACTTC. The encoded protein is CASSLVGTENIQYF.

The chain has TRBV9 and TRBJ2-1; TRBD2 matches 8 bases. Germline lookup yields CDR1 SGDLS and CDR2 YYNGEE. After removal of 0 bases from V and 5 bases from J, the junction contained 7 bases not matched to a gene. The CDR3 has 16 residues. The CDR3 reads CASSVDLAGGDNEQFF. DNA for the CDR3: TGTGCCAGCAGCGTAGACCTTGCGGGGGGTGACAATGAGCAGTTCTTC.

The rearrangement uses TRBV6-5 and TRBJ2-3, with no clear D. Trimming took off 0 bases at V and 6 bases at J, with 4 bases between the two ends. The germline gives CDR1 MNHEY, CDR2 SVGAGI. This CDR3 spans 12 amino acids. CDR3 protein: CASSYSGDTQYF. The CDR3 DNA reads as TGTGCCAGCAGTTACTCTGGGGATACGCAGTATTTT.

The rearrangement uses TRBV2 and TRBJ2-2; D gene uncertain. Deletions cut 4 bases from V and 5 bases from J, with 14 bases between. The CDR3 consists of 15 residues. Germline CDR1 SNHLY, CDR2 FYNNEI. The DNA for the CDR3 is TGTGCCAGCAGTGTTAGGCCGAGTCTAACCGGGGAGCTGTTTTTT. It is translated as CASSVRPSLTGELFF.

CDR3 bases: TGTGCCAGTAGTATTACCCACACAGATACGCAGTATTTT. Encoded protein: CASSITHTDTQYF. The chain employs TRBV19 and TRBJ2-3; D unclear. The V gene lost 3 bases and the J gene lost 2 bases, with 6 bases spanning the gap. CDR3 size: 13 residues. Germline assignment: CDR1 LNHDA and CDR2 SQIVND (reference sequence).

This clone was seen only a few times. The V gene is TRBV28, the J gene TRBJ2-7; 9 nucleotides match TRBD2. CDR1 and CDR2 from the germline V gene are MDHEN and SYDVKM. The junction had 17 bases not matched to a gene; V was cut back by 7 bases and J by 1 base. The length of the CDR3 is 18 residues. CDR3 region: CASTRGTALAGTSYEQYF. As DNA, the CDR3 is TGTGCCAGCACCCGTGGGACAGCCCTAGCGGGGACGTCCTACGAGCAGTACTTC.

With respect to this clone: The junction differs from germline at one of its ends, possibly a read error. The chain combines TRBV11-2 with TRBJ2-7, with D unclear. The CDR3 is 12 residues long. Germline CDR1 reads SGHAT; CDR2 reads FQNNGV. The CDR3 nucleotides read TGTGCCACCAGCCCCCGGAACTACGAGCAGTACTTC. Translated, it gives CATSPRNYEQYF.

In its sample, this clone was seen a few times. The V and J genes are TRBV7-8 and TRBJ2-1, with a weak D call TRBD2 (5 bases). Trimming cost V 1 base and J 0 bases, with 10 bases left between them. CDR1 SGHVS and CDR2 FQNEAQ come from the germline V gene. The CDR3 sequence is 16 residues long. CDR3: CASSLGLGSSYNEQFF. The CDR3 bases are TGTGCCAGCAGCTTAGGTTTGGGGAGCTCCTACAATGAGCAGTTCTTC. Looking up the rest from reference TRBV7-8 and TRBJ2-1 gives the full variable domain: GAGVSQSPRYKVAKRGQDVALRCDPISGHVSLFWYQQALGQGPEFLTYFQNEAQLDKSGLPSDRFFAERPEGSVSTLKIQRTQQEDSAVYLCASSLGLGSSYNEQFFGPGTRLTVL.

CDR3 loop: CASSARPGNNEQFF. As DNA, the CDR3 is TGTGCCAGCAGCGCTCGCCCGGGAAACAATGAGCAGTTCTTC. V usage is TRBV9 and J usage is TRBJ2-1, with a tentative D call TRBD2 (5 bases). CDR1 is SGDLS and CDR2 is YYNGEE in the germline V gene. This CDR3 is 14 amino acids long. V shed 3 bases and J shed 5 bases, with 12 bases lying between them. Based on the CDR3 plus reference TRBV9 and TRBJ2-1, the full variable domain is DSGVTQTPKHLITATGQRVTLRCSPRSGDLSVYWYQQSLDQGLQFLIQYYNGEERAKGNILERFSAQQFPDLHSELNLSSLELGDSALYFCASSARPGNNEQFFGPGTRLTVL.